This T cell receptor beta chain was captured by sequencing in a study of cytomegalovirus exposure and HLA in healthy donors. Study-wide results and limits: Earlier analysis found most TCR beta V segments productive about 87% or about 30% of the time. Trimming of TCR beta V- and J-genes showed a link, identified in a later analysis, to a missense DCLRE1C variant. Sequencing depth across donors, presence/absence analyses assumed, was roughly uniform. Being indistinguishable, some V segments were excluded, TRBV6-2 and TRBV6-3 among them.

Losses at the gene ends were 6 bases for V and 7 bases for J; bases not matched to a gene: 8. This CDR3 spans 15 amino acids. Germline-derived CDR1 and CDR2 are SNHLY and FYNNEI. As to this clone: Its antigen is currently unknown.

The study ran its PCR with 60 Vbeta and 13 Jbeta primers. Generated by immunoSEQ multiplex PCR, the TCRdb table keeps only in-frame clones and is missing some. The sample shows 100,000 to 150,000 clones, over 65% of them seen only once. The sequencing input was PBMCs. The origin of this receptor is a man aged 40-55 years in good health and CMV-seropositive. The rearrangement links TRBV2 to TRBJ2-1, with 11 bases lining up with TRBD2. CDR3 sequence: CASSWTSGHGNEQFF. As DNA, the CDR3 is TGTGCCAGCAGCTGGACTAGCGGGCATGGGAATGAGCAGTTCTTC.